What follows are 28 T cell receptor beta chains derived from one specimen sequenced in a study of control samples from healthy donors and cancer patients. Method: immunoSEQ multiplex PCR; TCRdb's copy keeps in-frame clones and lacks some. In the table there are tens of thousands of clones, roughly 87% of which are singletons. The material sequenced was blood. The receptors derive from a woman between 50 and 59 years old in good health.

The chain recombines TRBV7-8 with TRBJ2-7; unclear D gene. Germline assignment: CDR1 SGHVS and CDR2 FQNEAQ. Trimming removed 1 base at V and 5 bases at J, with 3 bases between. The CDR3 runs 11 residues. CDR3 coding DNA: TGTGCCAGCAGCTTAGTCCACGAGCAGTACTTC. Translating gives CASSLVHEQYF.

The V call is TRBV5-1, the J call TRBJ2-7; 7 bases are shared with TRBD1. The CDR3 consists of 14 residues. The V gene end was trimmed by 4 bases and the J gene end by 0 bases; junction bases not matched to a gene: 4. Germline CDR1 reads SGHRS; CDR2 reads YFSETQ. CDR3 bases: TGCGCCAGCAGCGTCACAGGGGACTCCTACGAGCAGTACTTC. This encodes CASSVTGDSYEQYF.

The chain uses TRBV10-1 and TRBJ1-5; D is perhaps TRBD1 (5 bases). The CDR3 consists of 15 residues. V shed 8 bases and J shed 2 bases, with 16 bases lying between them. Germline V gene sequence: CDR1 WNHNN, CDR2 SYGVQD (reference sequence). CDR3 sequence reads: CASVTGGVGNQPQHF. The CDR3, as DNA: TGCGCCAGCGTGACGGGGGGAGTGGGCAATCAGCCCCAGCATTTT.

This clone was counted only a few times. The chain carries TRBV7-3 and TRBJ1-1, with TRBD1 matching over 7 bases. This CDR3 contains 16 residues. V shed 4 bases and J 7 bases; nucleotides not matched to a gene: 15. The V gene's germline CDR1 is SGHTA and CDR2 FQGTGA. The CDR3 DNA reads as TGTGCCAGCAGCTCAGTAGGGGGGGACAGCGCCAGTGAAGCTTTCTTT. It yields the protein CASSSVGGDSASEAFF.

The chain employs TRBV2 and TRBJ1-1; 11 bases match TRBD1. J gave up 3 bases and V 5 bases, and 11 bases lay outside the gene matches. This CDR3 region has 17 residues. CDR1 and CDR2 (germline): SNHLY, FYNNEI. The CDR3: CASSSSGQGAGDTEAFF. The DNA for the CDR3 is TGTGCCAGCAGTTCGAGTGGACAGGGGGCGGGGGACACTGAAGCTTTCTTT.

The chain joins TRBV5-1 to TRBJ2-3, with D maybe TRBD1 (6 bases). V lost 2 bases and J 6 bases, leaving 16 bases between the germline ends. The germline gives CDR1 SGHRS, CDR2 YFSETQ. CDR3 length equals 15 residues. CDR3 region: CASSFEGGPSDTQYF. The DNA for the CDR3 is TGCGCCAGCAGCTTTGAAGGGGGACCCTCGGATACGCAGTATTTT.

Here the CDR3 reads CASVPWRSQETQYF. In DNA, the CDR3 is TGTGCCAGCGTCCCATGGCGGTCACAAGAGACCCAGTACTTC. This chain connects TRBV2 to TRBJ2-5, with unresolved D. The germline V and J ends were trimmed by 8 bases and 2 bases, with 15 bases remaining between them. Germline CDR1 is SNHLY and CDR2 is FYNNEI. There are 14 residues in the CDR3. Full variable domain (outside the CDR3, taken from reference TRBV2 and TRBJ2-5): EPEVTQTPSHQVTQMGQEVILRCVPISNHLYFYWYRQILGQKVEFLVSFYNNEISEKSEIFDDQFSVERPDGSNFTLKIRSTKLEDSAMYFCASVPWRSQETQYFGPGTRLLVL.

V and J are TRBV21-1 and TRBJ1-5. TRBV21-1 is a known pseudogene. This CDR3 spans 14 amino acids. In DNA form, the CDR3 reads TGTGCCAGCAGCAATGGGAGTTTGGATCAGCCCCAGCATTTT. Its protein is CASSNGSLDQPQHF.

The chain carries TRBV10-3 and TRBJ2-3, with 7 bases that match TRBD2. Germline V gives CDR1 ENHRY, CDR2 SYGVKD. The CDR3 is 14 amino acids. The V segment lost 10 bases and the J segment 3 bases; nucleotides outside the gene matches: 10. The CDR3 nucleotides read TGTGCCAGCCAGCCAAGCGGGACTACAGATACGCAGTATTTT. Translating it yields CASQPSGTTDTQYF.

This clone was seen only a few times. The chain is built from TRBV6-5 and TRBJ1-2, with D possibly being TRBD1 (6 bases). This CDR3 contains 16 residues. Germline CDR1 MNHEY, CDR2 SVGAGI. V gave up 4 bases and J gave up 2 bases, with 17 bases separating them. Written as DNA, the CDR3 is TGTGCCAGCAGTTCCTCCAACAGGGCGGCGAACTATGGCTACACCTTC. Residues: CASSSSNRAANYGYTF.

This clone was seen a few times. The V gene is TRBV3-1 (or the pseudogene TRBV3-2), the J gene TRBJ2-5; D perhaps matches TRBD1 (6 bases). Trimming stripped 6 bases from V and 5 bases from J, with 16 bases between. Germline V CDR1 and CDR2: LGHDT, YNNKEL (reference sequence). This CDR3 contains 14 residues. The CDR3 nucleotides read TGTGCCAGCAGGCACCGGGACAAAGCGGAGACCCAGTACTTC. Its translation is CASRHRDKAETQYF.

A single count supports this clone. This chain's CDR3 is CASSYSRRGAWETQYF. CDR3 DNA: TGTGCCAGCAGTTACTCGAGGCGGGGGGCGTGGGAGACCCAGTACTTC. The chain couples TRBV6-5 to TRBJ2-5, with 8 positions matching TRBD2. CDR3 length equals 16 residues. Germline-derived CDR1 and CDR2 are MNHEY and SVGAGI. Trimming cost V 0 bases and J 5 bases; bases outside gene matches: 8.

The V call is TRBV7-9, the J call TRBJ2-5; TRBD2 agrees at 7 bases. J was trimmed by 5 bases and V by 0 bases; bases with no gene match: 6. The CDR3 totals 15 residues. Germline assignment: CDR1 SEHNR and CDR2 FQNEAQ (reference sequence). This CDR3 is CASSLAGGPSETQYF. CDR3 bases: TGTGCCAGCAGCTTAGCGGGAGGGCCGTCGGAGACCCAGTACTTC. Together with reference TRBV7-9 and TRBJ2-5, the CDR3 gives the full variable domain: DTGVSQNPRHKITKRGQNVTFRCDPISEHNRLYWYRQTLGQGPEFLTYFQNEAQLEKSRLLSDRFSAERPKGSFSTLEIQRTEQGDSAMYLCASSLAGGPSETQYFGPGTRLLVL.

The chain joins TRBV5-5 to TRBJ1-1; D is unclear. The CDR3 loop spans 14 amino acids. V was cut by 4 bases and J by 4 bases, with 14 bases left in between. Per germline, CDR1 SGHKS and CDR2 YYEKEE (reference sequence). CDR3 DNA sequence: TGTGCCAGCAGCCGCGTCTTGGAACGCACTGAAGCTTTCTTT. It codes for CASSRVLERTEAFF.

This chain links TRBV5-1 with TRBJ2-1, with 9 bases fitting TRBD2. CDR3 length: 15 residues. The V gene end was trimmed by 2 bases and the J gene end by 5 bases; junction bases not matched to a gene: 5. Germline V gene data show CDR1 as SGHRS and CDR2 as YFSETQ. In DNA form, the CDR3 reads TGCGCCAGCAGCTTTGGCCTAGCGGGAAACAATGAGCAGTTCTTC. Its protein product is CASSFGLAGNNEQFF.

This clone was detected only a few times. The CDR3 loop is CASSSGSFNDEQFF. CDR3 nucleotides: TGTGCCAGCAGTAGCGGGAGTTTTAACGATGAGCAGTTCTTC. J is TRBJ2-1 and V is TRBV4-2; TRBD2 matches 9 bases. Germline CDR1 is LGHNA and CDR2 is YNFKEQ. Trimming removed 6 bases from V and 8 bases from J; junction bases left unmatched: 8. This CDR3 has 14 amino acids.

V and J are TRBV10-3 and TRBJ2-1; 12 bases are shared with TRBD2. Germline assignment: CDR1 ENHRY and CDR2 SYGVKD. Unmatched junction bases numbered 5, after V lost 7 bases and J lost 7 bases. The CDR3 is 14 amino acids. Here the CDR3 DNA reads TGTGCCATCACGGCTAGCGGGAGGGGAAATGAGCAGTTCTTC. It yields the protein CAITASGRGNEQFF.

The rearrangement joins TRBV5-8 to TRBJ1-6, with D tentatively TRBD1 (5 bases). Germline-derived CDR1 and CDR2 are SGHTS and YDEGEE. V dropped 1 base and J dropped 10 bases, with 12 bases sitting between them. CDR3 length equals 14 residues. This CDR3 reads CASSLLRGSSPLHF. The CDR3 DNA reads TGTGCCAGCAGCTTGTTGCGGGGCAGCTCACCCCTCCACTTT.

The chain carries TRBV3-1 (or the pseudogene TRBV3-2) and TRBJ2-3, with D possibly TRBD2 on 6 matching bases. There are 15 residues in the CDR3. Germline V gene sequence: CDR1 LGHDT, CDR2 YNNKEL (reference sequence). Trimming cost V 0 bases and J 7 bases, with 14 bases left between them. CDR3 amino acids: CASSQDGLAWNTQYF. In nucleotides, the CDR3 is TGTGCCAGCAGCCAAGACGGCCTAGCGTGGAATACGCAGTATTTT.

This chain links TRBV7-8 with TRBJ2-7; D is tentatively TRBD1 or TRBD2 (5 bases each). V lost 8 bases and J 1 base, leaving 15 bases between the germline ends. CDR3 length: 14 residues. CDR1 and CDR2 (germline): SGHVS, FQNEAQ. This CDR3 is CASGGGRWSYEQYF. CDR3 in DNA: TGTGCCAGCGGGGGTGGCAGATGGTCCTACGAGCAGTACTTC.

The chain combines TRBV6-5 with TRBJ2-3; maybe TRBD2 (5 bases). V lost 5 bases and J 0 bases, leaving 9 bases between the germline ends. Germline V gene data show CDR1 as MNHEY and CDR2 as SVGAGI. This CDR3 contains 14 residues. DNA of the CDR3: TGTGCCAGCAGTAAAAGGACTAGCACAGATACGCAGTATTTT. It codes for CASSKRTSTDTQYF.

This chain connects TRBV15 to TRBJ2-1; D is uncertain. V was trimmed by 0 bases and J by 7 bases, leaving 10 bases between them. The CDR3 runs 14 residues. From germline, CDR1 is LNHNV and CDR2 YYDKDF (reference sequence). As DNA, the CDR3 is TGTGCCACCAGCAGAGATGGGTTTGAGAATGAGCAGTTCTTC. Translating it yields CATSRDGFENEQFF.

The chain couples TRBV6-2 or TRBV6-3 to TRBJ2-5; 10 nucleotides align to TRBD2. The CDR3 has 20 amino acids. V gave up 6 bases and J gave up 2 bases; unmatched junction bases: 21. Germline V gene sequence: CDR1 MNHEY, CDR2 SVGEGT. The CDR3 loop reads CASSFLLGLAGVRSQETQYF. The CDR3 DNA follows: TGTGCCAGCAGCTTCCTCTTGGGCCTAGCGGGAGTCAGGAGTCAAGAGACCCAGTACTTC.

This clone has just a few counts. The chain employs TRBV6-2 or TRBV6-3 and TRBJ1-1; the match to TRBD1 covers 11 bases. In germline, CDR1 is MNHEY, CDR2 SVGEGT. The CDR3 covers 16 residues. J gave up 3 bases and V 6 bases, and 9 bases lay outside the gene matches. DNA of the CDR3: TGTGCCAGCAGCCCTCTCCCGGGACAGGGGGACACTGAAGCTTTCTTT. Translation gives CASSPLPGQGDTEAFF.

The chain links TRBV10-3 to TRBJ2-1; 8 bases agree with TRBD1. V lost 0 bases to trimming and J lost 5 bases; unmatched junction nucleotides: 6. CDR1 is ENHRY, CDR2 SYGVKD, per germline. This CDR3 contains 16 residues. CDR3 sequence reads: CAISESWDRRNNEQFF. DNA of the CDR3: TGTGCCATCAGTGAGTCTTGGGACAGGAGAAACAATGAGCAGTTCTTC.

The table lists this clone with a count of one. The genes are TRBV14 and TRBJ2-1, with unresolved D. In germline, CDR1 is SGHDN, CDR2 FVKESK. The CDR3 consists of 13 residues. The DNA of the CDR3 is TGTGCTACGCAGGCCTGGGGTTACAATGAGCAGTTCTTC. This sequence encodes CATQAWGYNEQFF.

The rearrangement uses TRBV28 and TRBJ1-2, with no clear D. With 3 bases removed from V and 1 base from J, the gap between germline ends came to 6 bases. From germline, CDR1 is MDHEN and CDR2 SYDVKM. The length of the CDR3 is 13 residues. DNA of the CDR3: TGTGCCAGCAGTTTGAGAATTAACTATGGCTACACCTTC. It specifies CASSLRINYGYTF.

Regarding this clone: Relative to the germline gene, one junction end is altered; a read error may explain this. This rearrangement joins TRBV7-7 to TRBJ2-5; 7 bases agree with TRBD1. CDR1 is SSHAT and CDR2 is FNYEAQ in the germline V gene (reference sequence). The CDR3 length is 13 residues. Written as DNA, the CDR3 is TGTGCTAGCAGCCAGAACAGGGGCGAGACCCAGTACTTC. Translated: CASSQNRGETQYF.